The T cell receptor (beta chain) under discussion was sequenced for a study of molecular identifiers for immune sequencing clone quantification. Broader study findings: Should identical TCR molecules share a barcode, the sizes of highly expanded clones could be underestimated. Approximately 910,000 naive cells reportedly did not prevent detection of spiked Jurkat TCR RNA from one cell.

Germline V gene lookup returns CDR1 MNHEY and CDR2 SVGAGI. This CDR3 spans 13 amino acids. Trimming removed 8 bases from V and 4 bases from J, with 14 bases in between. The authors gated naive CD8 T cells as CD8+CD4-CCR7+CD45RA+ for sorting. TCRdb processed the PCR reads anew with MiXCR; each CDR3 protein has one entry. The table lists about 97,000 distinct CDR3 sequences, less than 25% of them singletons. The table lists this clonotype with many counts. Its specificity is unknown. Sequences were obtained from naive CD8+ T cells from blood, with Jurkat cell RNA spiked in. Noted subset: FACS-sorted CD8+CD4-CCR7+CD45RA+ naive T cells. The V and J genes are TRBV6-5 and TRBJ1-1; no definite D call. The TCR sequence derives from a human donor in good health. Some libraries in this study had Jurkat cell RNA spiked in. CDR3 DNA sequence: TGTGCCAGCGGCCCGACGGATAGCACTGAAGCTTTCTTT. It yields the protein CASGPTDSTEAFF.